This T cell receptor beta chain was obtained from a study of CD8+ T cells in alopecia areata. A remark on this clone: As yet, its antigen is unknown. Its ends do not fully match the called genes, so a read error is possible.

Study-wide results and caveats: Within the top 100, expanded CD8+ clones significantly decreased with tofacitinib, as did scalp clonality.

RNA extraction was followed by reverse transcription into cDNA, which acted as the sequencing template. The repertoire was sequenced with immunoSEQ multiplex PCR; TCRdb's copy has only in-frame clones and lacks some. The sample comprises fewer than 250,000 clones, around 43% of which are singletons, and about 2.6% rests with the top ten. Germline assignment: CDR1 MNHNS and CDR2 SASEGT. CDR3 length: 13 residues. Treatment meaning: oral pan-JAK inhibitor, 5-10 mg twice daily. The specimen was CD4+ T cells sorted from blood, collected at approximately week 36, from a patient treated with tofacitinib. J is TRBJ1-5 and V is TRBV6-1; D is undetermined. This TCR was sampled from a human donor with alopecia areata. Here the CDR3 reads CASSEATNLPQHF. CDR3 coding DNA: TGTGCCAGCAGTGAAGCGACAAATCTGCCCCAGCATTTT.